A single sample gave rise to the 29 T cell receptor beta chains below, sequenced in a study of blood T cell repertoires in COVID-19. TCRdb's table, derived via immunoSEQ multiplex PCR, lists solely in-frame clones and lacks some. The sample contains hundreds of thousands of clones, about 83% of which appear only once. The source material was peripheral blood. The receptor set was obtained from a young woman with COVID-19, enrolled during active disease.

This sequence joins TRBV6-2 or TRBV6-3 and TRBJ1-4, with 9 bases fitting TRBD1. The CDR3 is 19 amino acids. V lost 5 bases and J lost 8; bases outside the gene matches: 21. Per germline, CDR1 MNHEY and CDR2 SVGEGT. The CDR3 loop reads CASSHRPGQGTRPREKLFF. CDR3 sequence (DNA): TGTGCCAGCAGTCATCGACCGGGACAGGGAACGCGGCCGAGAGAAAAACTGTTTTTT.

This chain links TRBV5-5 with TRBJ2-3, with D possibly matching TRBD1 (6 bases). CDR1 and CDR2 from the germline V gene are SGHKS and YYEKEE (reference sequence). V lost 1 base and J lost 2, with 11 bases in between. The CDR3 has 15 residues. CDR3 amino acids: CASSLRGQTTDTQYF. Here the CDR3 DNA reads TGTGCCAGCAGCTTGCGTGGACAGACCACAGATACGCAGTATTTT.

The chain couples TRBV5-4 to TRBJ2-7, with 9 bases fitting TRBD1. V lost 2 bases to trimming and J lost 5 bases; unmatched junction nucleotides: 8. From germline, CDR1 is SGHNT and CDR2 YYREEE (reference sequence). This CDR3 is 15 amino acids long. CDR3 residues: CASSLGTGLWNEQYF. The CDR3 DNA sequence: TGTGCCAGCAGCTTAGGGACAGGGCTTTGGAACGAGCAGTACTTC.

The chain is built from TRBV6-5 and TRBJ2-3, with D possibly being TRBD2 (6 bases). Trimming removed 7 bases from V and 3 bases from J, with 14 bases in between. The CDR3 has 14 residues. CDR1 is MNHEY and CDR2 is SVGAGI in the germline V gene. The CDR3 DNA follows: TGTGCCAGCAAACGGGAGTTGAGTACAGATACGCAGTATTTT. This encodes CASKRELSTDTQYF.

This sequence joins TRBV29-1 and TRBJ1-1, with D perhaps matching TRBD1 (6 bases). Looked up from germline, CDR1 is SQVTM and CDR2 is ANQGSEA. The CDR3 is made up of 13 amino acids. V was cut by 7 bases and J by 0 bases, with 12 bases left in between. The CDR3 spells CSAGQTMNTEAFF. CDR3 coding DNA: TGCAGCGCTGGACAGACCATGAACACTGAAGCTTTCTTT.

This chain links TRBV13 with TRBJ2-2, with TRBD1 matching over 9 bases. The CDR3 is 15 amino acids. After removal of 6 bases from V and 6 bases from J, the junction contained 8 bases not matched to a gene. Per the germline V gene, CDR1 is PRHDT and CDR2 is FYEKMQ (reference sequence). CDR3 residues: CASSRWTGEAGELFF. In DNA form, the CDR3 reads TGTGCCAGCAGTCGTTGGACAGGGGAGGCCGGGGAGCTGTTTTTT.

The CDR3: CASSADRDSRSHQPQHF. Written as DNA, the CDR3 is TGTGCCAGCAGCGCGGACCGGGACAGTAGGTCCCATCAGCCCCAGCATTTT. This chain links TRBV9 with TRBJ1-5, with 7 bases aligning to TRBD1. Germline CDR1 and CDR2: SGDLS and YYNGEE. V dropped 3 bases and J dropped 5; count of bases not matched to a gene: 14. The CDR3 length is 17 residues.

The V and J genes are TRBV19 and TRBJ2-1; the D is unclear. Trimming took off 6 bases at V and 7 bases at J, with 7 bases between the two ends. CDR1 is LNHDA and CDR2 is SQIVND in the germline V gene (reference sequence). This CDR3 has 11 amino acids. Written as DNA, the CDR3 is TGTGCCAGTAGCCACGGGAATGAGCAGTTCTTC. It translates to CASSHGNEQFF.

This CDR3 is CASSQGRSYGYTF. The CDR3 region has the DNA TGTGCCAGCAGCCAGGGTCGGAGCTATGGCTACACCTTC. The chain uses TRBV13 and TRBJ1-2; a possible D gene is TRBD1 (5 bases). V lost 5 bases to trimming and J lost 4 bases, with 11 bases between them. The CDR3 has 13 amino acids. CDR1 is PRHDT, CDR2 FYEKMQ, per germline (reference sequence). Full variable domain (missing parts from reference TRBV13 and TRBJ1-2): AAGVIQSPRHLIKEKRETATLKCYPIPRHDTVYWYQQGPGQDPQFLISFYEKMQSDKGSIPDRFSAQQFSDYHSELNMSSLELGDSALYFCASSQGRSYGYTFGSGTRLTVV.

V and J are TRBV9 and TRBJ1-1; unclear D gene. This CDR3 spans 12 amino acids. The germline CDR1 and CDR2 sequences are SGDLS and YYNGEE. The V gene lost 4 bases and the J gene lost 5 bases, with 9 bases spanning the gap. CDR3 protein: CASSLIETEAFF. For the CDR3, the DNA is TGTGCCAGCAGCCTAATTGAGACTGAAGCTTTCTTT. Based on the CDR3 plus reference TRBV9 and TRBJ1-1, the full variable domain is DSGVTQTPKHLITATGQRVTLRCSPRSGDLSVYWYQQSLDQGLQFLIQYYNGEERAKGNILERFSAQQFPDLHSELNLSSLELGDSALYFCASSLIETEAFFGQGTRLTVV.

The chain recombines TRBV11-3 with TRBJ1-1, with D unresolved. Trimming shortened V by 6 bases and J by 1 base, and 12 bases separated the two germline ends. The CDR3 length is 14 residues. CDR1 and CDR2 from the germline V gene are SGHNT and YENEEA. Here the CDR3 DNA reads TGTGCCAGCAGTTCGGGAGGTTCGAACACTGAAGCTTTCTTT. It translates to CASSSGGSNTEAFF.

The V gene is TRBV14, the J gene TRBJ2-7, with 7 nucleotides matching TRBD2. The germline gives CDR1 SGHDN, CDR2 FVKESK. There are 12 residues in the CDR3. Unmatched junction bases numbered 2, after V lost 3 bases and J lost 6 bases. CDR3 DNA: TGTGCCAGCAGCCAGGGAGGGCTCGAGCAGTACTTC. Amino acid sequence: CASSQGGLEQYF.

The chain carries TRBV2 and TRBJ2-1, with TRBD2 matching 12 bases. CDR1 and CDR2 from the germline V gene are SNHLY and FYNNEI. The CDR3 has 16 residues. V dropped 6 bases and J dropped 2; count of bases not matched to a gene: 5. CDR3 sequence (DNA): TGTGCCAGCAGCGAAACTAGCGGGGGGCCCTACAATGAGCAGTTCTTC. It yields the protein CASSETSGGPYNEQFF.

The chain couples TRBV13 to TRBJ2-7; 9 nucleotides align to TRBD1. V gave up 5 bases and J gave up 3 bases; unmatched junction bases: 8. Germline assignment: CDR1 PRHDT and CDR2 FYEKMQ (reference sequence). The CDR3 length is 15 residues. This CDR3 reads CASSQIGQGHYEQYF. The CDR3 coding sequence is TGTGCCAGCAGCCAGATCGGACAGGGGCACTACGAGCAGTACTTC.

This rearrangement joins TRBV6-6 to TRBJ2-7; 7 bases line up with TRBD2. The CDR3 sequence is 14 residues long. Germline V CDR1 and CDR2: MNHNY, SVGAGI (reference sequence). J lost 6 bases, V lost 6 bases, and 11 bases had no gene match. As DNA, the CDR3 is TGTGCCAGCAGCCAGAATAGCGGGTCGGTCGAGCAGTACTTC. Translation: CASSQNSGSVEQYF.

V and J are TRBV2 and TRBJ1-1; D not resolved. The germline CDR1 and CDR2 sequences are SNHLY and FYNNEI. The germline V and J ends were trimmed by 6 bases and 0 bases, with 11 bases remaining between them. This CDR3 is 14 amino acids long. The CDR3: CASSLKLVNTEAFF. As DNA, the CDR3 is TGTGCCAGCAGCCTTAAACTGGTGAACACTGAAGCTTTCTTT.

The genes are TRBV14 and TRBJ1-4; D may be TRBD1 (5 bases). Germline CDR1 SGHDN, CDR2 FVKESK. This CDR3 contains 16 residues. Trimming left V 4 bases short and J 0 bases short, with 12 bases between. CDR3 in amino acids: CASSRSGGATNEKLFF. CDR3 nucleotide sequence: TGTGCCAGCAGCCGATCCGGGGGTGCAACTAATGAAAAACTGTTTTTT.

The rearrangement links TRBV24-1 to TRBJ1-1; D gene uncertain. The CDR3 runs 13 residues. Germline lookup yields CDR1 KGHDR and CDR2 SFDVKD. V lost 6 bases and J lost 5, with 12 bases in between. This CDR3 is CATSYSTGTEAFF. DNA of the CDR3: TGTGCCACCAGTTACAGTACTGGGACTGAAGCTTTCTTT.

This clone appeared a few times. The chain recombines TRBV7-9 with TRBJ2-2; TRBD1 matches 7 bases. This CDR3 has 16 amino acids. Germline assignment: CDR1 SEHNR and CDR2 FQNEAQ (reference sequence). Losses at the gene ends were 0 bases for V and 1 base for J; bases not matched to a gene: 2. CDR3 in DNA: TGTGCCAGCAGCTTAGCCGGGACAGTGAACACCGGGGAGCTGTTTTTT. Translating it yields CASSLAGTVNTGELFF.

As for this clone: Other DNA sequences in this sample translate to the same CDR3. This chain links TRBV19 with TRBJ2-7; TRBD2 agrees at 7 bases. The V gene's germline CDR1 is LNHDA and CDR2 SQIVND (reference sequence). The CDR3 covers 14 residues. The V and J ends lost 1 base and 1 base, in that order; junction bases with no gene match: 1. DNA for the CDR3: TGTGCCAGTAGTATAGGGGGAGGGTCCTACGAGCAGTACTTC. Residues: CASSIGGGSYEQYF.

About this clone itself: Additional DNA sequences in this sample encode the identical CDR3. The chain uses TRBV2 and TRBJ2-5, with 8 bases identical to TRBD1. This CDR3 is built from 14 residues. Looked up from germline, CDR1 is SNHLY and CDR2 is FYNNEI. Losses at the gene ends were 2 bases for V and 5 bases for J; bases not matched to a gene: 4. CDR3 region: CASSEQGAGETQYF. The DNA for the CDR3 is TGTGCCAGCAGTGAACAGGGGGCAGGGGAGACCCAGTACTTC.

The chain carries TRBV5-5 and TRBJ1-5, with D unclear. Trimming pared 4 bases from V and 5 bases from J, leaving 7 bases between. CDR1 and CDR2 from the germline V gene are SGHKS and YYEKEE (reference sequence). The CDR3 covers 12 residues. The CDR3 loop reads CASSDTDQPQHF. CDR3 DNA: TGTGCCAGCAGCGATACAGATCAGCCCCAGCATTTT.

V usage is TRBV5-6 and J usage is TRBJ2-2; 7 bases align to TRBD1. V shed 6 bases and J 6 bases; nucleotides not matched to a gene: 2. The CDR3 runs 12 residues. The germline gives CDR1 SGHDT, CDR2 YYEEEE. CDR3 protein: CASNRGSGELFF. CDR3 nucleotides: TGTGCCAGCAACAGGGGCTCCGGGGAGCTGTTTTTT. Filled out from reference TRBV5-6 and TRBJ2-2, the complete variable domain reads DAGVTQSPTHLIKTRGQQVTLRCSPKSGHDTVSWYQQALGQGPQFIFQYYEEEERQRGNFPDRFSGHQFPNYSSELNVNALLLGDSALYLCASNRGSGELFFGEGSRLTVL.

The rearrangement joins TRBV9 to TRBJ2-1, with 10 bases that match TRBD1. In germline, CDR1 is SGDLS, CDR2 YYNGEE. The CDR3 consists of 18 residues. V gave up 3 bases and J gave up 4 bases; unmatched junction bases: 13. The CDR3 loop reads CASSGDRGPVPIYNEQFF. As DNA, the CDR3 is TGTGCCAGCAGCGGAGACAGGGGGCCTGTCCCCATATACAATGAGCAGTTCTTC. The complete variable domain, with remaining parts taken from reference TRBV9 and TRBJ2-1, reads DSGVTQTPKHLITATGQRVTLRCSPRSGDLSVYWYQQSLDQGLQFLIQYYNGEERAKGNILERFSAQQFPDLHSELNLSSLELGDSALYFCASSGDRGPVPIYNEQFFGPGTRLTVL.

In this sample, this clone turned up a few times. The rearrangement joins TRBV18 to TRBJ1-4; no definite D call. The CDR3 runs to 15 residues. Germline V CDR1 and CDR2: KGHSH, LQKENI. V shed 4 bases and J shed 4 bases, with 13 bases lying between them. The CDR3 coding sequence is TGTGCCAGCTCACTAAATCGGGGAGATAATGAAAAACTGTTTTTT. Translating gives CASSLNRGDNEKLFF.

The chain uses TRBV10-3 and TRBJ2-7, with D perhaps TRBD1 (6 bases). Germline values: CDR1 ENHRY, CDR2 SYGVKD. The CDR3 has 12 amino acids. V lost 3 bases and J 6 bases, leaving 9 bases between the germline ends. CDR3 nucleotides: TGTGCCATCAGTGAAGAAGGGGGCGAGCAGTACTTC. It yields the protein CAISEEGGEQYF.

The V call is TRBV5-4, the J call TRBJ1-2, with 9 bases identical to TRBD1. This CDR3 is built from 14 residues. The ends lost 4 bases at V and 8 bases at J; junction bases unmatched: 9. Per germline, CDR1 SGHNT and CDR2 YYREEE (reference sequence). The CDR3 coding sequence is TGTGCCAGCAGCGGCGGGACAGGGTGGGTAGGCTACACCTTC. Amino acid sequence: CASSGGTGWVGYTF. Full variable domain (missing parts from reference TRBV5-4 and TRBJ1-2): ETGVTQSPTHLIKTRGQQVTLRCSSQSGHNTVSWYQQALGQGPQFIFQYYREEENGRGNFPPRFSGLQFPNYSSELNVNALELDDSALYLCASSGGTGWVGYTFGSGTRLTVV.

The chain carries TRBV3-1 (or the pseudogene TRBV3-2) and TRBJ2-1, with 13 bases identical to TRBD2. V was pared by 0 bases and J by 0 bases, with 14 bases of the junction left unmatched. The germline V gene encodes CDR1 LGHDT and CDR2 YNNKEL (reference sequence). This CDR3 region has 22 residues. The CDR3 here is CASSQDPVGLAGAISSYNEQFF. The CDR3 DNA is TGTGCCAGCAGCCAAGATCCGGTAGGACTAGCGGGGGCCATCAGCTCCTACAATGAGCAGTTCTTC.

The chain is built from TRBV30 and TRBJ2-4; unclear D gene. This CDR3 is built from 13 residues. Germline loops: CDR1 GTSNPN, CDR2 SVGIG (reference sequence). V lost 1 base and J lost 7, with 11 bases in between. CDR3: CAWSASLLNIQYF. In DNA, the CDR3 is TGTGCCTGGAGTGCGAGTTTGTTGAACATTCAGTACTTC. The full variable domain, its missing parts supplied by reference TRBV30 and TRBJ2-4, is SQTIHQWPATLVQPVGSPLSLECTVEGTSNPNLYWYRQAAGRGLQLLFYSVGIGQISSEVPQNLSASRPQDRQFILSSKKLLLSDSGFYLCAWSASLLNIQYFGAGTRLSVL.